The clone carrying this T cell receptor (beta chain) was observed a single time. Original methodology: Amplified reference gene primers provided the basis for estimating nucleated cell counts. Measured with immunoSEQ multiplex PCR; TCRdb has only the in-frame clones, and not every one. The V and J calls and clone size are taken from that table; D and trimming were inferred from the DNA. The top ten hold 5.5% to 6.5% of the sample, which has nearly 250,000 clones, roughly 83% seen once. V gave up 3 bases and J gave up 4 bases, with 9 bases separating them. The CDR3 has 14 residues. Germline lookup yields CDR1 MDHEN and CDR2 SYDVKM. The sample originates from a study of blood T cell repertoires in COVID-19.

The V gene is TRBV28, the J gene TRBJ1-4, with a tentative D call TRBD1 (6 bases). The sample consisted of peripheral blood. The receptor was derived from a woman aged 80 or over with COVID-19, enrolled during active disease. In DNA form, the CDR3 reads TGTGCCAGCAGTTTTCAGGGGAATAATGAAAAACTGTTTTTT. It codes for CASSFQGNNEKLFF.